A selection of T cell receptor beta chains follows, all from one sample in a study of identical twins. A single record per CDR3 protein comes from TCRdb applying MiXCR to the 5' RACE reads. Here the sample spans roughly 290,000 distinct CDR3 sequences, more than 6.5% being singletons. This sample was also put to use in a study of yellow fever vaccine responses in identical twins.

Sequenced material: memory (CD45RO+) T cells sorted from blood. These receptors all stem from a woman between 18 and 30 years old in good health. The CDR3 runs from the conserved cysteine through the conserved F or W. The order of the fields is clone size, V gene, D gene, J gene, CDR3 DNA, CDR3 protein. A D gene is named only where the DNA matches it firmly. Size is omitted from some rows. Given values are once, few, many or a class for expanded clones.

>many|TRBV12-3/TRBV12-4|NA|TRBJ2-2
TGTGCCAGCAGTTCTTCCACGAACACCGGGGAGCTGTTTTTT
CASSSSTNTGELFF
>NA|TRBV5-5|NA|TRBJ1-5
TGTGCCAGCAGCTGGAATGAGATAAATAGCAATCAGCCCCAGCATTTT
CASSWNEINSNQPQHF
>many|TRBV10-2|TRBD1|TRBJ2-4
TGCGCCAGCAGAGTGGGACAGGGAGACATTCAGTACTTC
CASRVGQGDIQYF
>NA|TRBV20-1|NA|TRBJ1-2
TGCAGTGCTGGAGACGGAAACTATGGCTACACCTTC
CSAGDGNYGYTF
>many|TRBV29-1|NA|TRBJ1-1
TGCAGCGCGGCTGGAGCTTTCTTT
CSAAGAFF
>few|TRBV6-1|TRBD2|TRBJ2-1
TGTGCCAGCAGTGAAAGGCTAGCGGGTTACAATGAGCAGTTCTTC
CASSERLAGYNEQFF
>NA|TRBV10-2|NA|TRBJ1-1
TGCGCCAGCAGTGAGGGTCGGCCCCCAGGAAACACTGAAGCTTTCTTT
CASSEGRPPGNTEAFF
>many|TRBV20-1|TRBD2|TRBJ2-1
TGCAGTGCTGGGGGGGAACTCCACAATGAGCAGTTCTTC
CSAGGELHNEQFF
>many|TRBV4-1|NA|TRBJ1-1
TGCGCCAGCAGCCAAGGGCAGGGTCGGTGGACTGAAGCTTTCTTT
CASSQGQGRWTEAFF
>few|TRBV7-8|TRBD2|TRBJ2-1
TGTGCCAGCAGCCAGGGAAGGATGGGCGGGAGGTTCTCCTACAATGAGCAGTTCTTC
CASSQGRMGGRFSYNEQFF
>NA|TRBV10-1|NA|TRBJ2-3
TGCGCCAGCAGGGCCGGGGGCACAGATACGCAGTATTTT
CASRAGGTDTQYF
>few|TRBV12-3/TRBV12-4|TRBD1|TRBJ2-7
TGTGCCAGCAGCCCTTCCATTTCCGCGACAGGGCGGGACGAGCAGTACTTC
CASSPSISATGRDEQYF
>many|TRBV12-3/TRBV12-4|NA|TRBJ1-5
TGTGCCAGCAGTTCAGGACAGTCCTTCAATCAGCCCCAGCATTTT
CASSSGQSFNQPQHF
>NA|TRBV5-6|TRBD2|TRBJ2-1
TGTGCCAGCAGCCAGCCGGGGCCTAGCGGGAGGAATGAGCAGTTCTTC
CASSQPGPSGRNEQFF
>many|TRBV11-2|NA|TRBJ2-2
TGTGCCAGCAGCTCGACAGGCCTGGCCGGGGAGCTGTTTTTT
CASSSTGLAGELFF
>NA|TRBV12-3/TRBV12-4|NA|TRBJ2-6
TGTGCCTGCAGTACCCGGGGTAGCGCGAGCTCTGGGGCCAACGTCCTGACTTTC
CACSTRGSASSGANVLTF
>many|TRBV5-6|NA|TRBJ2-1
TGTGCCAGCAGCTTGTATGCCGTCGGCTCCTACAATGAGCAGTTCTTC
CASSLYAVGSYNEQFF
>many|TRBV11-2|TRBD2|TRBJ2-3
TGTGCCAGCAGCCGCGGGGGACTAGCGGGATCCGGGTTAGATACGCAGTATTTT
CASSRGGLAGSGLDTQYF
>NA|TRBV3-1|NA|TRBJ1-4
TGTGCCAGCACCAACGGCCCCATCATGCGAGAAAAACTGTTTTTT
CASTNGPIMREKLFF
>many|TRBV29-1|NA|TRBJ2-5
TGCAGCGTTGAAGATCGGTGGGGAGAGACCCAGTACTTC
CSVEDRWGETQYF
>few|TRBV28|NA|TRBJ2-4
TGTGCCAGCAGCAGTCTCCCGGCTGAGGAAAACATTCAGTACTTC
CASSSLPAEENIQYF
>many|TRBV7-6|NA|TRBJ1-3
TGTGCCAGCAGCAGTCAGGGTGGAAACTCTGGAAACACCATATATTTT
CASSSQGGNSGNTIYF
>NA|TRBV5-8|NA|TRBJ2-2
TGTGCCAGCAGCCGCCGCCAGGTCACCGGGGAGCTGTTTTTT
CASSRRQVTGELFF
>few|TRBV6-4|NA|TRBJ1-5
TGTGCCAGCAGTCAGGGGACAAATCAGCCCCAGCATTTT
CASSQGTNQPQHF
>NA|TRBV5-4|NA|TRBJ2-5
TGTGCCAGCAGCTTGGCCGGGGTTAGCCGTGAGACCCAGTACTTC
CASSLAGVSRETQYF
>NA|TRBV20-1|NA|TRBJ2-3
TGCAGTGCTAGAGATGCGGGACTGGCAGATACGCAGTATTTT
CSARDAGLADTQYF
>few|TRBV5-1|TRBD2|TRBJ2-1
TGCGCCAGCAGCGGCCTAGCGGAAAATGAGCAGTTCTTC
CASSGLAENEQFF
>NA|TRBV15|NA|TRBJ2-3
TGTGCCACCAGAGACCTGGTGTGGTTCACAGATACGCAGTATTTT
CATRDLVWFTDTQYF
>many|TRBV5-6|NA|TRBJ2-2
TGTGCCAGCAGCTTGAGGGTGACGGGCACGAACACCGGGGAGCTGTTTTTT
CASSLRVTGTNTGELFF
>NA|TRBV11-3|TRBD2|TRBJ2-3
TGTGCCAGCAGCTTCGAGATAGCGGGGACAGATACGCAGTATTTT
CASSFEIAGTDTQYF
>NA|TRBV4-2|NA|TRBJ2-1
TGTGCCAGCAGCCAAGATGGGGGGACGCCCTACAATGAGCAGTTCTTC
CASSQDGGTPYNEQFF
>few|TRBV7-2|TRBD1|TRBJ2-3
TGTGCCAGCAGCTTCGGGACAGGGTCTGTAAGGGATACGCAGTATTTT
CASSFGTGSVRDTQYF
>many|TRBV6-5|NA|TRBJ2-2
TGTGCCAGCAAGAGGGACACCGGGGAGCTGTTTTTT
CASKRDTGELFF
>few|TRBV9|NA|TRBJ2-2
TGTGCCAGCAGCGCCAGGCCGGTGGTCACCGGGGAGCTGTTTTTT
CASSARPVVTGELFF
>few|TRBV4-1|TRBD1|TRBJ1-1
TGCGCCAGCAGCCAATCGGGTGGGACAGGGTGGATGAACACTGAAGCTTTCTTT
CASSQSGGTGWMNTEAFF
>many|TRBV6-1|NA|TRBJ1-5
TGTGCCAGTGGCAGGGACGCATCTAGCAATCAGCCCCAGCATTTT
CASGRDASSNQPQHF
>NA|TRBV15|NA|TRBJ2-2
TGTGCCACCAGCCCCGCCGGGCTCGGGACCGGGGAGCTGTTTTTT
CATSPAGLGTGELFF
>NA|TRBV19|NA|TRBJ1-3
TGTGCCAGTACGGGACCAGACTCTGGAAACACCATATATTTT
CASTGPDSGNTIYF
>few|TRBV30|TRBD1|TRBJ1-5
TGTGCCTGGAGTGTAATGGACAGGACCACCAATCAGCCCCAGCATTTT
CAWSVMDRTTNQPQHF
>many|TRBV28|TRBD1|TRBJ1-2
TGTGCCAGCAGTTTGGACAGGGGATATGGCTACACCTTC
CASSLDRGYGYTF
>NA|TRBV20-1|NA|TRBJ2-1
TGCAGTCAGTCCCGGCAGGACCTTTTTGGTGAGCAGTTCTTC
CSQSRQDLFGEQFF
>few|TRBV6-2/TRBV6-3|TRBD1|TRBJ1-3
TGTGCCAGCAGCAGTGACAGGGCTGGAAACACCATATATTTT
CASSSDRAGNTIYF
>many|TRBV4-1|TRBD1|TRBJ2-5
TGCGCCAGCAGCCAAGTTGCCCCTCCGACAGGGGGCCACGAGACCCAGTACTTC
CASSQVAPPTGGHETQYF
>NA|TRBV4-1|TRBD1|TRBJ2-3
TGCGCCAGCAGCCAAGCGGACAGGCCCCCATCCTATACGCAGTATTTT
CASSQADRPPSYTQYF
>many|TRBV7-2|NA|TRBJ2-7
TGTGCCAGCAGCTTTAGGGCTCTAGCCCATCCCCTCGAGCAGTACTTC
CASSFRALAHPLEQYF
>many|TRBV4-1|TRBD1|TRBJ2-3
TGCGCCAGCAGCCAACGACTTGGACAGGGGTGGGGTCCAGATACGCAGTATTTT
CASSQRLGQGWGPDTQYF
>NA|TRBV27|TRBD2|TRBJ2-7
TGTGCCAGCAGTCCGGGAGGGACGAGGAACTACGAGCAGTACTTC
CASSPGGTRNYEQYF
>NA|TRBV27|TRBD1|TRBJ2-3
TGTGCCAGCAGTTTGAAGGGGGCGAACACAGATACGCAGTATTTT
CASSLKGANTDTQYF
>few|TRBV10-1|NA|TRBJ2-1
TGCGCCAGCAGTGAGCTAAAGAATGAGCAGTTCTTC
CASSELKNEQFF
>many|TRBV12-3/TRBV12-4|TRBD1|TRBJ2-5
TGTGCCAGCAGGTCGGGACAGGCGCGGGAGACCCAGTACTTC
CASRSGQARETQYF
>many|TRBV10-3|NA|TRBJ2-3
TGTGCCATCAGTGAGTCCACAGATACGCAGTATTTT
CAISESTDTQYF
>few|TRBV4-2|NA|TRBJ1-1
TGTGCCAGCAGCCAAGAAGGCGGGGTGAACACTGAAGCTTTCTTT
CASSQEGGVNTEAFF
>many|TRBV12-3/TRBV12-4|NA|TRBJ2-3
TGTGCCAGCAGCCCCAATGGGGCAGATACGCAGTATTTT
CASSPNGADTQYF
>NA|TRBV19|TRBD1|TRBJ2-6
TGTGCCAGTAGTATAGCAGGGGGCTCTGGGGCCAACGTCCTGACTTTC
CASSIAGGSGANVLTF